This T cell receptor (beta chain) was identified in a study of CD8+ T cells in alopecia areata. General observations from the study: The presence of one nonresponder keeps the tie between baseline CD8+ expansion and response uncertain.

This clone appeared a few times. Its target is not known. The sample holds other DNA sequences that translate to the same CDR3. The sequencing template was cDNA reverse transcribed from extracted RNA. TCRdb's copy holds only in-frame clones and misses some; the assay was immunoSEQ multiplex PCR. In the table there are approximately 280,000 clones, about 62% of which are singletons. Described treatment: oral pan-JAK inhibitor, 5-10 mg twice daily. Alopecia areata patients provided lesional scalp punch biopsies and peripheral blood. Specimen: CD4+ T cells sorted from blood, collected at week 24, from a patient treated with tofacitinib. The TCR comes from a human donor with alopecia areata.

The CDR3: CASRRGTNTGELFF. CDR3 bases: TGTGCCAGCAGGCGGGGAACGAACACCGGGGAGCTGTTTTTT. J is TRBJ2-2 and V is TRBV6-5; TRBD2 is a possible D gene (6 bases). Germline CDR1 and CDR2: MNHEY and SVGAGI. V was cut by 6 bases and J by 0 bases, with 8 bases left in between. The CDR3 runs to 14 residues.